The present T cell receptor beta chain was sequenced within a study of T cells in Graves' hyperthyroidism and ophthalmopathy. There are many counts of this clonotype. What it recognizes is unknown. Over 18 months, lack of ophthalmopathy progression marked Graves' hyperthyroidism as stable. Amplified regions were TCR beta CDR3 sequences from RNA transcripts. Initially, a first-round RT-PCR of the TCR CDR3 employed the HTBI primer set. TCRdb independently ran MiXCR on the multiplex PCR reads; one entry per CDR3 protein. This sample has about 46,000 distinct CDR3 sequences, with 45% to 50% found just once. Study-level points and caveats: Ophthalmopathy cases were set apart from stable hyperthyroidism by a 13 V-J model.

J lost 1 base, V lost 6 bases, and 7 bases had no gene match. Germline V gene data show CDR1 as LNHDA and CDR2 as SQIVND (reference sequence). The CDR3 covers 16 residues. Sequenced: peripheral blood or thyroid tissue (not recorded which). The clonotype originates from a woman aged 45-59 years with Graves' hyperthyroidism. The chain carries TRBV19 and TRBJ2-2; 8 nucleotides align to TRBD1. Written as DNA, the CDR3 is TGTGCCAGTAGACACATCGGGACAGGGAACACCGGGGAGCTGTTTTTT. It yields the protein CASRHIGTGNTGELFF.